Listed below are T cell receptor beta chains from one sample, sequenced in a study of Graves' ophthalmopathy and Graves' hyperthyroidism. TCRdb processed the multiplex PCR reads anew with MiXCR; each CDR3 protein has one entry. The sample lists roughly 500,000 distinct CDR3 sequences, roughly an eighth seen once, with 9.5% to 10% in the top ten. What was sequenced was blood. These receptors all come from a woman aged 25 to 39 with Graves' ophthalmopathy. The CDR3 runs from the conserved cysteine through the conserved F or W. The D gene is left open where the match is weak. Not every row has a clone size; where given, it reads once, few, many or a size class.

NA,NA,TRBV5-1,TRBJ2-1,TGCGCCAGCAGCTTGGAGTGGAGTGACAATGAGCAGTTCTTC,CASSLEWSDNEQFF
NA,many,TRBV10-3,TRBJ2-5,TGTGCCATCAGTGGTGCAACAGAGACCCAGTACTTC,CAISGATETQYF
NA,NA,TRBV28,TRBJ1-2,TGTGCCAGCAGTTCAAACGGGGGGGATGGCTACACCTTC,CASSSNGGDGYTF
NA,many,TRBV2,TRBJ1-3,TGTGCCAGCGTGACTCCGGTTAGTGGAAACACCATATATTTT,CASVTPVSGNTIYF
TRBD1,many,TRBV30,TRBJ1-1,TGTGCCTGGAGTGTAGGGACAGAGAACACTGAAGCTTTCTTT,CAWSVGTENTEAFF
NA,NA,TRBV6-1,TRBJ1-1,TGTGCCAGTAGTGATCTACTTGAGACTGAAGCTTTCTTT,CASSDLLETEAFF
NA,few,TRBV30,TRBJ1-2,TGTGCCTGGGGTCCAGGGTCCGGCTACACCTTC,CAWGPGSGYTF
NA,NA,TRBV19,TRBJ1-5,TGTGCCAGTAGCCTTGACAGGCGGGGCAATCAGCCCCAGCATTTT,CASSLDRRGNQPQHF
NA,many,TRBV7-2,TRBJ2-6,TGTGCCAGCAGCTTAGCGATGGGGGCAACTGGGGCCAACGTCCTGACTTTC,CASSLAMGATGANVLTF
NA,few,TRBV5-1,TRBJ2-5,TGCGCCAGCAGCGCCGGACTATCCGAAGAGACCCAGTACTTC,CASSAGLSEETQYF